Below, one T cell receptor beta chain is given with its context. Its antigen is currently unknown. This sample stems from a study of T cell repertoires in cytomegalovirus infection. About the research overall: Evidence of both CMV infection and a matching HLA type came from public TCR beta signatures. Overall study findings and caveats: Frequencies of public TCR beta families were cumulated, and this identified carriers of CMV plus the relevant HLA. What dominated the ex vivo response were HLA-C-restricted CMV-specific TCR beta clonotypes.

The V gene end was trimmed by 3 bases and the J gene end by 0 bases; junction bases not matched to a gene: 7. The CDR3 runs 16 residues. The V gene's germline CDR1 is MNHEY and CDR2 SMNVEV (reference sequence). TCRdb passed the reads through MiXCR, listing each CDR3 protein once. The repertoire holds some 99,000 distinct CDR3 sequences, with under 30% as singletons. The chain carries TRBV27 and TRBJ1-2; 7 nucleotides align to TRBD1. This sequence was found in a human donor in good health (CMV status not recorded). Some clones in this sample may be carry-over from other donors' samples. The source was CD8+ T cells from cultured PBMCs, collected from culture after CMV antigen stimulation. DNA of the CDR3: TGTGCCAGCAGTTTTTTCGGACAGGCAGCTAACTATGGCTACACCTTC. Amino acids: CASSFFGQAANYGYTF.